This TCR beta chain was observed in a study of blood T cell repertoires in COVID-19. As for the study in general: The analysed material was cDNA or gDNA that came from T cells, B-cell-depleted T cells, or PBMCs.

The CDR3 runs 14 residues. In germline, CDR1 is KGHDR, CDR2 SFDVKD. The V end lost 5 bases, the J end lost 6 bases, and 16 bases lay between the germline ends. This table comes from immunoSEQ multiplex PCR, and its TCRdb copy is limited to in-frame clones, with some not included. The sample lists around 190,000 clones, 65% to 90% occurring once. The chain couples TRBV24-1 to TRBJ2-7; a weak D match, TRBD2 (5 bases). Sequenced input: peripheral blood. The receptor was isolated from a human donor in a cohort sampled during active COVID-19. CDR3 in amino acids: CATSVGSGTREQYF. In DNA form, the CDR3 reads TGTGCCACCAGTGTGGGCAGCGGCACGCGCGAGCAGTACTTC.